This entry features one T cell receptor (beta chain) sequence. Libraries were prepared by immunoSEQ multiplex PCR; TCRdb keeps only in-frame clonotypes and omits some of them. The sample consists of about 71,000 clones, about 78% of them appearing once. Patients were ruled out by autoimmune disease history or systemic immunosuppression. The source of the sample is a study of OX40 agonist ivuxolimab in advanced cancers. Across the study: Patients received intravenous ivuxolimab every 2 weeks at 0.01 to 10 mg/kg. Three partial responders included one hepatocellular carcinoma patient and two cutaneous melanoma patients.

Germline CDR1 LNHDA, CDR2 SQIVND (reference sequence). V shed 3 bases, J shed 5 bases, and the junction held 0 bases outside the gene matches. This CDR3 is built from 13 residues. Source: CD4+ or CD8+ T cells sorted from blood, taken in a trial of the OX40 agonist ivuxolimab. This chain links TRBV19 with TRBJ2-2; 7 bases fit TRBD1. The TCR comes from an adult with an advanced solid tumor such as melanoma, head and neck, liver or kidney cancer. This CDR3 is CASSIRGTGELFF. The CDR3 DNA is TGTGCCAGTAGTATCAGGGGGACCGGGGAGCTGTTTTTT.